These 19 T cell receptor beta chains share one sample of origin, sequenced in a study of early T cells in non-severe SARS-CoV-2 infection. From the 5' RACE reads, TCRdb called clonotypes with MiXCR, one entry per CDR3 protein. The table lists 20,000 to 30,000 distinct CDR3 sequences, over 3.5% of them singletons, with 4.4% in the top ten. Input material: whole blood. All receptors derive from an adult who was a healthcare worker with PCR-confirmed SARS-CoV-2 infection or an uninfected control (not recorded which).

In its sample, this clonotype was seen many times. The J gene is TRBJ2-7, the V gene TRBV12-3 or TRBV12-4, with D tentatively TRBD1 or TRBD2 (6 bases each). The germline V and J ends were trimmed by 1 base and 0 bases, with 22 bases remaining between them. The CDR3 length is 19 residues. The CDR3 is CASSLVLGGSPIVSYEQYF. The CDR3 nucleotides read TGTGCCAGCAGTTTAGTTTTGGGGGGCAGCCCTATCGTCTCCTACGAGCAGTACTTC.

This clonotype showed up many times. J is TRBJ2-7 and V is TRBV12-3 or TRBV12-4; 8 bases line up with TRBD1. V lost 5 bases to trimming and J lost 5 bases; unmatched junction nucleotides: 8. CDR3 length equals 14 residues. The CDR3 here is CASSLETGEDEQYF. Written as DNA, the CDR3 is TGTGCCAGCAGTCTAGAGACAGGGGAGGACGAGCAGTACTTC.

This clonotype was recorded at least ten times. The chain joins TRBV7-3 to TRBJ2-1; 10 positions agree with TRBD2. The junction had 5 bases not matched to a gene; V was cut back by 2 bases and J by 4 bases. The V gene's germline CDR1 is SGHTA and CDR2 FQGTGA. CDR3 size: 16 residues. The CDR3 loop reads CASSLSGTSAYNEQFF. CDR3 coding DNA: TGTGCCAGCAGCTTATCGGGGACTAGCGCTTACAATGAGCAGTTCTTC.

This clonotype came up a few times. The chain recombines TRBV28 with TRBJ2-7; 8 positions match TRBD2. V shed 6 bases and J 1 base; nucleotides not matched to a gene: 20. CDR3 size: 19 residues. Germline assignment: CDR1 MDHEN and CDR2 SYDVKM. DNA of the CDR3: TGTGCCAGCAGGGGACTAGACTCGGGGTCCCGCTATGGGTCCTACGAGCAGTACTTC. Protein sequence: CASRGLDSGSRYGSYEQYF.

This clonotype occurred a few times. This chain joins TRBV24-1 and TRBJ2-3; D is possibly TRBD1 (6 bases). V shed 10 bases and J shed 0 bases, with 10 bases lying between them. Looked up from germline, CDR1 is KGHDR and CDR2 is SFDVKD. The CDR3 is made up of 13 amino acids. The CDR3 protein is CATRDTSTDTQYF. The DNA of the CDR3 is TGTGCCACGAGGGACACCAGCACAGATACGCAGTATTTT.

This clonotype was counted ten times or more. As DNA, the CDR3 is TGTGCCAGCAGCTCCCGGGACAGGGGGAAAGAGACCCAGTACTTC. It is translated as CASSSRDRGKETQYF. The chain joins TRBV5-4 to TRBJ2-5; 11 bases align to TRBD1. J was trimmed by 3 bases and V by 3 bases; bases with no gene match: 4. In germline, CDR1 is SGHNT, CDR2 YYREEE (reference sequence). The CDR3 is 15 amino acids.

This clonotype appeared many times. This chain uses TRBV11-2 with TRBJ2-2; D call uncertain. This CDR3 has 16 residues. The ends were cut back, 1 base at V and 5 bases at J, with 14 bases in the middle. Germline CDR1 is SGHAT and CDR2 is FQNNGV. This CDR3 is CASSLVRGKRTGELFF. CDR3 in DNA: TGTGCCAGCAGCTTAGTACGCGGAAAGAGGACCGGGGAGCTGTTTTTT.

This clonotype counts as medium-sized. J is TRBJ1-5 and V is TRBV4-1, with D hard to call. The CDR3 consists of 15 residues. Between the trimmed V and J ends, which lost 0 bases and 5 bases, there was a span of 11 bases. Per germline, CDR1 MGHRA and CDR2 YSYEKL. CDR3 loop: CASSQDYRVDQPQHF. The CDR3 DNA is TGCGCCAGCAGCCAAGATTATAGGGTAGATCAGCCCCAGCATTTT.

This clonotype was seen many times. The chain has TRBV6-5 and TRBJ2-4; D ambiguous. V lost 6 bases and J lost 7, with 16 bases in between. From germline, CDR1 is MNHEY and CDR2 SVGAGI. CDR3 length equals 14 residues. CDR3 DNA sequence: TGTGCCAGCAGGCAGGCAGACACTTCCAACATTCAGTACTTC. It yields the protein CASRQADTSNIQYF.

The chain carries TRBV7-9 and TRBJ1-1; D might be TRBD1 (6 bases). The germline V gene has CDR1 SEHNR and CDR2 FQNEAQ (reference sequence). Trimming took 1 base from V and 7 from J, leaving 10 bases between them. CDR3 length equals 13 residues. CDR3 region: CASSLGRTDEAFF. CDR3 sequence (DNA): TGTGCCAGCAGCTTAGGGCGGACAGATGAAGCTTTCTTT.

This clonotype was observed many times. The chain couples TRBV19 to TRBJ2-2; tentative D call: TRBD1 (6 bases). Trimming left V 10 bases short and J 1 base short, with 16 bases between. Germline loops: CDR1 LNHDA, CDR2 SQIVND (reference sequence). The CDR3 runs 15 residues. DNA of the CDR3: TGTGCCACCGCCCGAACAGGGATGAACACCGGGGAGCTGTTTTTT. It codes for CATARTGMNTGELFF.

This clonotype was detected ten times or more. The CDR3 reads CASSQGAENYQPQHF. The DNA of the CDR3 is TGTGCCAGCAGTCAGGGGGCCGAAAATTATCAGCCCCAGCATTTT. V and J are TRBV6-2 or TRBV6-3 and TRBJ1-5; 8 bases are shared with TRBD1. The J segment lost 5 bases and the V segment lost 5 bases, leaving 8 bases of the junction unmatched. CDR1 and CDR2 from the germline V gene are MNHEY and SVGEGT. This CDR3 contains 15 residues.

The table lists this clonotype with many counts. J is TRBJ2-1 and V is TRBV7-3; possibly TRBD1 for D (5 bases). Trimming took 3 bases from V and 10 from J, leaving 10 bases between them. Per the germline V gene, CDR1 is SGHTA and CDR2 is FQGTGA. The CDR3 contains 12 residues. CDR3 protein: CASSLGRGEQFF. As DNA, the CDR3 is TGTGCCAGCAGCTTGGGTAGGGGCGAGCAGTTCTTC.

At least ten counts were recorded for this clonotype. The CDR3 bases are TGTGCCAGCAGTTCCGGACGTATACTTAGCAATCAGCCCCAGCATTTT. Encoded protein: CASSSGRILSNQPQHF. The rearrangement joins TRBV28 to TRBJ1-5; no clear D gene. The CDR3 spans 16 residues. With 4 bases removed from V and 0 bases from J, the gap between germline ends came to 13 bases. CDR1 is MDHEN, CDR2 SYDVKM, per germline.

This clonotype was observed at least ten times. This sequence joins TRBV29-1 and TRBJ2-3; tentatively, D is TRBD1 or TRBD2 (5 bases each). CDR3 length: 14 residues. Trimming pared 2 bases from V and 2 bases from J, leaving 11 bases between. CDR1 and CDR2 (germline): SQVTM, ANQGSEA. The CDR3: CSVEKPGTTDTQYF. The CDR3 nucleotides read TGCAGCGTTGAAAAACCAGGGACCACAGATACGCAGTATTTT.

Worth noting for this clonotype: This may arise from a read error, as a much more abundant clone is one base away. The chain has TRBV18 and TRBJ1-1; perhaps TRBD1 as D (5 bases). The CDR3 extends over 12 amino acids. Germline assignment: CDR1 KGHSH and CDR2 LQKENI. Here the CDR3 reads CASSRGNTEALF. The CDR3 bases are TGTGCCAGCTCACGGGGGAACACTGAAGCTTTGTTT.

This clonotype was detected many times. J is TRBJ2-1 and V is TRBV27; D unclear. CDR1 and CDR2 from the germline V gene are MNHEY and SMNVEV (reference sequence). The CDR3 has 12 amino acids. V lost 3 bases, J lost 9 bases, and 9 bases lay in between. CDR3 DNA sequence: TGTGCCAGCAGTTTCGGGTCCCTTGAGCAGTTCTTC. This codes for CASSFGSLEQFF.

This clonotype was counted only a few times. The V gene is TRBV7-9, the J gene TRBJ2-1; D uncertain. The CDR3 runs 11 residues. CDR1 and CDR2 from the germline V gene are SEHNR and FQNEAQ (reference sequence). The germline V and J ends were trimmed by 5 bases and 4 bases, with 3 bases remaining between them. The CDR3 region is CASSPYNEQFF. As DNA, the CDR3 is TGTGCCAGCAGCCCTTACAATGAGCAGTTCTTC.

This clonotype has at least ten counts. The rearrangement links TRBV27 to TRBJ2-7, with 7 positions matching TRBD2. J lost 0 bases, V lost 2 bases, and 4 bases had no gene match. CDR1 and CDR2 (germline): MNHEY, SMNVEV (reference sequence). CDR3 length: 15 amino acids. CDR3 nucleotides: TGTGCCAGCAGTTTAAGGGAGGGGAGCTCCTACGAGCAGTACTTC. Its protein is CASSLREGSSYEQYF.